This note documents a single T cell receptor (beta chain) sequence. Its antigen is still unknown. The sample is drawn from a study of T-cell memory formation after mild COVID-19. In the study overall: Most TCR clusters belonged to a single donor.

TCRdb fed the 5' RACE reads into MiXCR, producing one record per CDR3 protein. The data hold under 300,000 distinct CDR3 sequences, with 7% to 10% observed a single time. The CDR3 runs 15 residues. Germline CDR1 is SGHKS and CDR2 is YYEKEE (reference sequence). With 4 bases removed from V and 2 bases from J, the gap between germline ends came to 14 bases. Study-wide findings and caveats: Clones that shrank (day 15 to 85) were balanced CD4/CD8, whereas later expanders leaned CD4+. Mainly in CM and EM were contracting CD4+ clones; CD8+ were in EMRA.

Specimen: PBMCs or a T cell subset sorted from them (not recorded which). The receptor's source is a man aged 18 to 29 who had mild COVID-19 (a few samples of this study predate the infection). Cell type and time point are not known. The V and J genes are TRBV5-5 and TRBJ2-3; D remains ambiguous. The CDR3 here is CASSPAQGYTDTQYF. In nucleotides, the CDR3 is TGTGCCAGCAGCCCGGCCCAAGGATACACAGATACGCAGTATTTT.